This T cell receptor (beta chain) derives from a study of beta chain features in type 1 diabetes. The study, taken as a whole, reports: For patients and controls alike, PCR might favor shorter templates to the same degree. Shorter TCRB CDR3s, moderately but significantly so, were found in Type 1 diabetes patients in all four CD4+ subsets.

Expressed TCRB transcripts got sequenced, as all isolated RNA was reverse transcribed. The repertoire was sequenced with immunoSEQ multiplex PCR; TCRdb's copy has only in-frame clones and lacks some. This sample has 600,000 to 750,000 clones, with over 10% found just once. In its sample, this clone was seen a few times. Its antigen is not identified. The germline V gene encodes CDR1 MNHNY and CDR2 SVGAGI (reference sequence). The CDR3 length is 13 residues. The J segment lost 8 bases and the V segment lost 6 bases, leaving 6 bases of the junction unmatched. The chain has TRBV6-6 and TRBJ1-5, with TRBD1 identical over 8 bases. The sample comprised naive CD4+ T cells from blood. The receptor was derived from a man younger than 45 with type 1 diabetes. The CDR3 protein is CASRDRAREPQHF. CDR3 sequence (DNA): TGTGCCAGCAGGGACAGGGCCAGGGAGCCCCAGCATTTT.